Listed here is a single T cell receptor beta chain. Its target antigen remains unknown. No base qualities exist here, and no much larger clone lies one base off it. The V and J ends are trimmed by 10 bases and 1 base, leaving 13 bases between them. According to the germline V gene (reference sequence), CDR1 reads MNHNY and CDR2 reads SVGAGI. From its cysteine to its phenylalanine, the CDR3 spans 13 amino acids. The only DNA kept is the CDR3, 39 bases in frame from the first base. The data derive from a study of cytomegalovirus exposure and HLA in healthy donors (dated by TCRdb to the late 2010s). About the full investigation: According to a later analysis, the approximately 130 validation repertoires were produced on the same platform as the 680 or so repertoires of the first cohort. The study was designed to test whether signatures of past pathogen exposure could be identified by cataloging public T cell receptors. In addition to the first cohort of 666 subjects, a separate validation cohort of 130 or so different subjects was used. To predict cytomegalovirus infection status, the study brought together high-throughput TCR immunosequencing, statistical association of individual TCRs with disease status, and machine learning. Overall study outcomes, separate from this receptor: The study gave a list of 150 to 200 TCR beta chains associated with cytomegalovirus. In both the original and validation cohorts, the classifier was reported to diagnose cytomegalovirus status with high specificity and sensitivity. Of the cluster scores, around 95% were above 0 in a later analysis, which found that TCRs clustered in the first cohort also tended to co-occur in the 120 validation repertoires. In vitro tests confirmed that a few of the cytomegalovirus-associated TCR beta chains recognize cytomegalovirus antigens. The authors suggested that the approach could potentially be extended to other disease states and immunological phenotypes. A later analysis had no HLA typing for the validation cohort, so co-occurrence there was scored across all 130 or so repertoires. Most TCR sequences were observed very rarely across donors, whereas some public TCRs were present in many individuals.

Separate from the approximately 700-subject first cohort, the validation cohort of roughly 130 subjects was the group to which the donors belonged. The protocol used for the library was the immunoSEQ multiplex PCR assay. The authors processed their data as follows. A statistical classification framework was developed to diagnose cytomegalovirus status using the catalog of TCR beta chain sequences. Held by TCRdb, this immuneACCESS table contains in-frame sequences only and omits some clones. Under half of the omission traces to an unresolved V gene where checked; the cause of the rest is unknown. That table gives V, J and clone size, and the DNA gave D and trimming. The sample table contains tens of thousands of clones; only one count was recorded for approximately 95% of them. Over 3% of the sample rests with the top ten.

The sequence joins TRBV6-6 to TRBJ1-1; there is no confident call for the D gene. The sequence was collected from a man aged 18 to 30 in good health and CMV-seronegative. The sequenced material came from PBMCs. CDR3 region: CATEQPSNTEAFF. The DNA is as follows: TGTGCCACCGAACAGCCTTCGAACACTGAAGCTTTCTTT.